This T cell receptor beta chain stems from a study of vaccination effects on CD4 cells after COVID-19. As regards this clone: Its antigen is currently unknown.

Sequencing used immunoSEQ multiplex PCR; TCRdb keeps in-frame clones, though not all of them. The table lists roughly 59,000 clones, around 78% of them singletons, with roughly 2% in the top ten. Before sequencing, viral peptide pools were used by the ViraFEST assay to expand antigen-specific CD4+ T cells. Isolating CD4+ T cells followed approximately nine days of culture. Vaccine administered to participants consisted of two doses of either BNT162b2 or mRNA-1273. The CDR3 spans 15 residues. Germline values: CDR1 SGHTA, CDR2 FQGTGA. V dropped 5 bases and J dropped 2 bases, with 14 bases sitting between them.

The material was CD4+ T cells from PBMCs cultured with HCoV-OC43 spike peptides, obtained after COVID-19 vaccination. Subset defined: HCoV-OC43 spike overlapping peptide pool stimulation. The source of this sequence is a human donor who received a COVID-19 vaccine. The chain joins TRBV7-3 to TRBJ2-3, with D possibly matching TRBD2 (5 bases). The CDR3 loop reads CASSLQGRDTDTQYF. The CDR3 DNA sequence: TGTGCCAGCAGCCTGCAAGGACGGGACACAGATACGCAGTATTTT.